This T cell receptor (beta chain) originates from a study of T cell responses to AZD1222 COVID-19 vaccine. Findings of the study overall: Spike-spanning, vaccine-associated CD4 TCRs were dominant at 160-218 and 743-854. Repertoires were sampled only after the peak T cell response. Spike-specific TCR breadth and depth rose after two AZD1222 doses.

The CDR3 runs to 16 residues. The V gene lost 1 base and the J gene lost 5 bases, with 14 bases spanning the gap. Germline CDR1 reads LGHDT; CDR2 reads YNNKEL (reference sequence). About this clone: Its target is unknown.

Assay used: immunoSEQ multiplex PCR; TCRdb lists only in-frame clones, some missing. The sample has 95,000 or so clones, 88% seen once; the top ten hold approximately 2.8%. Here the sequenced sample was peripheral blood, taken on day 0 of AZD1222 vaccination. The source of this sequence is an adult in good health. The V and J genes are TRBV3-1 (or the pseudogene TRBV3-2) and TRBJ2-2; D unresolved. CDR3 residues: CASSQVRSRLTGELFF. DNA for the CDR3: TGTGCCAGCAGCCAAGTTAGGTCCAGGCTGACCGGGGAGCTGTTTTTT.